Sequencing of this TCR beta chain was carried out in a study of T cell responses to AZD1222 COVID-19 vaccine. For the study at large: The study pooled second doses at about 4 or about 12 weeks. General observations from the study: Only a handful of people who got AZD1222 tested seropositive at baseline.

Profiling relied on immunoSEQ multiplex PCR, and the TCRdb table lists in-frame clones only, not all of them. This table has about 150,000 clones, roughly 90% appearing once. This clone was detected only once. The antigen is undetermined. V was trimmed by 4 bases and J by 8 bases, leaving 19 bases between them. There are 15 residues in the CDR3. Germline CDR1 SGHNT, CDR2 YYREEE (reference sequence). The V and J genes are TRBV5-4 and TRBJ2-1; TRBD2 is a possible D gene (7 bases). The clonotype was recovered from an adult in good health. The sample consisted of peripheral blood, taken on day 0 of AZD1222 vaccination. Here the CDR3 DNA reads TGTGCCAGCAGCCAGCGGGACAAACCCACGGATGAGCAGTTCTTC. Translated, it gives CASSQRDKPTDEQFF.